This entry lists 8 T cell receptor beta chains sequenced from one sample in a study of blood T cells in healthy people across ages. Next came a second PCR, run for about 7 to 12 cycles, which used a sample-barcoded 5' primer along with a J-beta primer mix. TCRdb reanalysed the 5' RACE reads using MiXCR and keeps one entry per CDR3 protein. The table records 1.4 million or so distinct CDR3 sequences, less than 45% of them present only once. Sample: blood. Source of these receptors: a woman in her late teens or twenties in good health.

This chain uses TRBV5-6 with TRBJ2-7; D is unresolved. The length of the CDR3 is 15 residues. V was shortened by 5 bases and J by 0 bases, with 15 bases between the two germline ends. Germline V CDR1 and CDR2: SGHDT, YYEEEE. CDR3 in amino acids: CASSSHSKISYEQYF. CDR3 nucleotide sequence: TGTGCCAGCAGTTCGCATAGCAAGATCTCCTACGAGCAGTACTTC.

There are a few counts of this clonotype. The chain uses TRBV20-1 and TRBJ2-3; D is ambiguous. The germline V and J ends were trimmed by 6 bases and 2 bases, with 9 bases remaining between them. The CDR3 totals 12 residues. CDR1 is DFQATT, CDR2 SNEGSKA, per germline (reference sequence). The CDR3 sequence is CSAEPNTDTQYF. The CDR3 DNA reads as TGCAGTGCAGAGCCAAACACAGATACGCAGTATTTT.

About this clonotype: One base away lies a much larger clone, so this may be a sequencing read error. The chain recombines TRBV5-5 with TRBJ1-6, with D unresolved. V gave up 10 bases and J gave up 6 bases, with 17 bases separating them. Germline V CDR1 and CDR2: SGHKS, YYEKEE (reference sequence). This CDR3 has 14 residues. In nucleotides, the CDR3 is TGTGCCGGCACCAGAGACATAATTAATTCACCCCTCCACTTT. Protein: CAGTRDIINSPLHF.

This clonotype was seen many times. The V gene is TRBV7-9, the J gene TRBJ2-7; 7 positions agree with TRBD2. The germline V gene encodes CDR1 SEHNR and CDR2 FQNEAQ (reference sequence). V lost 6 bases, J lost 1 base, and 9 bases stayed unmatched. The CDR3 loop spans 15 amino acids. In DNA form, the CDR3 reads TGTGCCAGCAGTCATAGACTAGCTGAATCCTACGAGCAGTACTTC. Translated, it gives CASSHRLAESYEQYF.

The rearrangement links TRBV27 to TRBJ2-3, with D possibly matching TRBD2 (6 bases). This CDR3 is 14 amino acids long. Germline values: CDR1 MNHEY, CDR2 SMNVEV (reference sequence). Trimming cost V 3 bases and J 2 bases, with 9 bases left between them. This chain's CDR3 is CASSLDYSTDTQYF. CDR3 DNA: TGTGCCAGCAGTTTGGACTATTCCACAGATACGCAGTATTTT.

The rearrangement uses TRBV12-3 or TRBV12-4 and TRBJ2-7; 10 bases map to TRBD1. The CDR3 runs to 15 residues. V lost 7 bases and J lost 5; bases outside the gene matches: 11. In DNA form, the CDR3 reads TGTGCCAGCAATCGGGGGACAGGGGAACCCGACGAGCAGTACTTC. Its translation: CASNRGTGEPDEQYF.

The sample holds a few counts of this clonotype. The gene calls are TRBV2 and TRBJ2-1; D is perhaps TRBD2 (5 bases). This CDR3 comprises 16 residues. The germline gives CDR1 SNHLY, CDR2 FYNNEI. Deletions cut 4 bases from V and 9 bases from J, with 22 bases between. The CDR3 DNA reads TGTGCCAGCAGTGGCAATGACTATAGTTCTCGCGGTGAGCAGTTCTTC. Protein sequence: CASSGNDYSSRGEQFF.

V and J are TRBV12-3 or TRBV12-4 and TRBJ1-3; D remains unclear. CDR3 length equals 14 residues. Trimming pared 4 bases from V and 4 bases from J, leaving 11 bases between. This CDR3 reads CASSWKALGNTIYF. CDR3 in DNA: TGTGCCAGCAGTTGGAAAGCCCTAGGAAACACCATATATTTT.